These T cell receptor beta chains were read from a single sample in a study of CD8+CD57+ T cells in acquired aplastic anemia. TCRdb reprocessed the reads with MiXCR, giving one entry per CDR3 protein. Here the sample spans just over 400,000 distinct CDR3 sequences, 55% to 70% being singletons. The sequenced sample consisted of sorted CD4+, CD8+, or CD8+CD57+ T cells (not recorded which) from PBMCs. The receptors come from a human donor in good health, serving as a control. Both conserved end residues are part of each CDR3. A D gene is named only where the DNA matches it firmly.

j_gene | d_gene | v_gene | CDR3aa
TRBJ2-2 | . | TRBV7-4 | CASSLLVGGELFF
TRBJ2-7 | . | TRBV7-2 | CASSTSTAYEQYF
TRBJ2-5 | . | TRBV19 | CASGIDGRGETQYF
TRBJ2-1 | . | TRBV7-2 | CASRQDKRQQYF
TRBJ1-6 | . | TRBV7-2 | CASSLNSGHYTAGSPLHF
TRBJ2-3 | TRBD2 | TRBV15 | CSTSRGLGQGTDTQYF
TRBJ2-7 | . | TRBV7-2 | CASSVDSDAQYF
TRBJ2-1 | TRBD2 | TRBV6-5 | CASSAGDVPNEQFF
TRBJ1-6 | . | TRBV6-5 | CASRLQESRTPLHF
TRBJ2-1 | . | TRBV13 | CASRDAPSGELYNEQFF
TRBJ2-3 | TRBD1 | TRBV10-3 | CAIRGDRRAGTDTQYF
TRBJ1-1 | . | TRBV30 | CAWRTTGNTEAFF
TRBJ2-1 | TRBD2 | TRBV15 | CATLGLAEYNEQFF
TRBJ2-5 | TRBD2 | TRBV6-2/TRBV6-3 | CASRAGGLETQYF
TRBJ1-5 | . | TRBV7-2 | CASTLGGEIYEQYHF
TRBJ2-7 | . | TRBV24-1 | CATSECLRAYEQYF
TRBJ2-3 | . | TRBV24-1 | CATSDLRLGPSTDTQYF
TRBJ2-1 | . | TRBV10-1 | CASSDGLTAYNEQFF
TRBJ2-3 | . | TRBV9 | CASTGGDGETQYYTQYF
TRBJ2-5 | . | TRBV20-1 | CSAITVRSGETQYF
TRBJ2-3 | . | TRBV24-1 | CASSVEVGDTQYF
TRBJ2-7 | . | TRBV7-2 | CASSSQGAVVGEQYF
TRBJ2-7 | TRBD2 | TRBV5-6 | CASSFRGLVYEQYF
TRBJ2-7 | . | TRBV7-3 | CASSWELVSEKYF
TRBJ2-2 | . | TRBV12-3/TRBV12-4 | CASRAQGGITGELFF
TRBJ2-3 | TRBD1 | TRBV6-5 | CASRDRDFYF
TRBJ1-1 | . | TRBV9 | CASSRDGFF
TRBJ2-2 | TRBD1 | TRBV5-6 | CASSLVGQGASGELFF
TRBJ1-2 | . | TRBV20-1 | CSATSSGSSNGYTF
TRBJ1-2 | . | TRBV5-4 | CASSQAEKGGGYAF
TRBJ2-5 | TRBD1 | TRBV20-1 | CSATVTGGFGETQYF
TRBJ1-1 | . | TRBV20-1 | CSARDRMGVNTEAFF
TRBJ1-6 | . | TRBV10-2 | CASSVGGGDSPLFF
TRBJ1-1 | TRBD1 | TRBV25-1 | CASSDPWTGSSEQFF
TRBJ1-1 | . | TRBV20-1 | CSAVRPSYEPEAFF
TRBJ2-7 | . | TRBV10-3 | CASSQYEGSYEQYF
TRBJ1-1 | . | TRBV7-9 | CASSVASGGYTVGF
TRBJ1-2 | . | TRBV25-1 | CASSESSGVGYTF
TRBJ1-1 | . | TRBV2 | CASSTDREAYF
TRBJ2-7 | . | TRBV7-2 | CASSLGQALGGEQYF
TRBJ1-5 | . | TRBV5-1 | CASSTRSGETPQHF